This T cell receptor (beta chain) was captured in a study of T-cell memory formation after mild COVID-19 (dated by TCRdb to the early 2020s). A note on the overall study: TCR sequence clusters from the two donors were found to be largely donor specific. T-cell clones expanding and contracting after mild COVID-19 in two donors were tracked by longitudinal TCRalpha and TCRbeta repertoire sequencing. The cohort comprised two young, previously healthy adult volunteers, one female and one male.

PBMCs were isolated by Ficoll-Paque density gradient centrifugation. This clonotype was observed a few times. What this receptor recognizes is not known. No base quality values were provided; no much bigger clone lies one nucleotide off. The investigation overall reported the following: Only a couple of mild cases were covered by the study, and larger cohorts that include severe cases with pre-infection samples were considered necessary. Clones contracting from day 15 to 85 had balanced CD4/CD8 phenotypes, while a second wave expanding from day 15 to 37 was biased towards CD4+. Some responding clones were detected in pre-infection memory, which suggested that pre-existing cross-reactive memory T cells had joined the SARS-CoV-2 response. SARS-CoV-2 specificity was not confirmed for the second-wave clones peaking on day 37. Contracting CD4+ clones turned up mainly in the CM and EM memory subsets, whereas EMRA was where CD8+ clones were enriched.

Reads for this sample came from an Illumina NovaSeq 6000. TCRalpha and TCRbeta cDNA libraries were constructed by 5'RACE with constant-segment primers, with sample barcodes and unique molecular identifiers being introduced. Trizol reagent was used to extract RNA from every sample. Amplification of the libraries took two PCR steps, and the second step added a second sample barcode plus Illumina TruSeq adapters. Sequencing of libraries was performed on an Illumina NovaSeq with 2 x 150 bp paired-end reads. As for the original processing: The reads were demultiplexed and collapsed into UMI-guided consensus sequences using migec v1.2.7. Using mixcr v2.1.11, UMI consensuses were aligned to TRA and TRB V and J templates and then assembled into clonotypes. A clonotype was counted as expanded or contracted only if both edgeR and NoisET called the change significant, with noise models trained on biological replicates. For edgeR calls, the cutoffs were a false discovery rate-adjusted p below 0.01 and a log2 fold-change threshold of 1. PCA with hierarchical clustering of max-normalized trajectories of the 1000 most abundant clonotypes was used as exploratory dynamics analysis. The CD4 or CD8 phenotype of responding clones was assigned using the separately sequenced CD4+ and CD8+ repertoires. TCRdb ran its own pipeline on the public reads, namely fastp trimming at Q25 and MiXCR clone calling, and kept in-frame beta chains. When rows share a CDR3 protein, they turn into one entry using the most common DNA and genes. The authors' filters were not applied to this entry. Here the sample has 170,000 or so distinct CDR3 sequences; about a fifth occur a single time. 20% to 25% of the sample is taken by the ten largest.

V sheds 0 bases and J sheds 0 bases, leaving 5 bases between their ends. Taken from the germline V gene (reference sequence), the CDR1 and CDR2 loops are LNHNV and YYDKDF. Taken from cysteine to phenylalanine, the CDR3 has 15 residues. The DNA shown is the 45-base CDR3, in frame from base 1. This sequence was found in an adult woman who had mild COVID-19 (a few samples of this study predate the infection). The sample titles of this study are shuffled in the database, so cell type and time point are left out; the donor was told from shared clones. The sequencing sample was made of PBMCs or a T cell subset sorted from them (not recorded which). Recombination linked TRBV15 to TRBJ1-4, with the D gene uncertain. The CDR3 region has the sequence CATSRDGATNEKLFF. Here is the DNA: TGTGCCACCAGCAGAGACGGAGCAACTAATGAAAAACTGTTTTTT.